The text below deals with one TCR beta chain. It was CD45RO-negative cells, positively selected for CCR7, that made up naive CD8 cells, with terminally differentiated effector memory CD45RA+ cells excluded. Caucasian adults living in Nashville, Tennessee, provided all samples. The data derive from a study of shared clonotypes between healthy human individuals. Per germline, CDR1 SQVTM and CDR2 ANQGSEA. This CDR3 region has 14 residues. The J segment lost 4 bases and the V segment lost 3 bases, leaving 8 bases of the junction unmatched. TCRdb's copy holds only in-frame clones and misses some; the assay was immunoSEQ multiplex PCR. In the table there are about 1,900,000 clones, 85% to 95% of which are singletons.

This clonotype was obtained from a man aged 18 to 29 in good health. Source material: naive CD8+ T cells sorted from blood. The V call is TRBV29-1, the J call TRBJ1-1; TRBD1 aligns across 7 bases. The CDR3, as DNA: TGCAGCGTTGAGGGGGGACAGTCCGGCACTGAAGCTTTCTTT. It translates to CSVEGGQSGTEAFF.